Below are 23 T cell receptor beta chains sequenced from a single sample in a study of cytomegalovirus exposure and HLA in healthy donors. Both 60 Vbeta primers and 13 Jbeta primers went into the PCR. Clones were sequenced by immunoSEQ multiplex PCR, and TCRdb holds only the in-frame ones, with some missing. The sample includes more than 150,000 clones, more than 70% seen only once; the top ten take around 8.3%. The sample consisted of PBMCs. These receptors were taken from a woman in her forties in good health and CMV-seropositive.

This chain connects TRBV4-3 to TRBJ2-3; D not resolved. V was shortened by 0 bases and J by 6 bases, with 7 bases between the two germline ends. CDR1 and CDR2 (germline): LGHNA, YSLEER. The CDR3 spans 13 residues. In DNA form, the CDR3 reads TGCGCCAGCAGCCAAGACCCCGGGGATACGCAGTATTTT. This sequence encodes CASSQDPGDTQYF.

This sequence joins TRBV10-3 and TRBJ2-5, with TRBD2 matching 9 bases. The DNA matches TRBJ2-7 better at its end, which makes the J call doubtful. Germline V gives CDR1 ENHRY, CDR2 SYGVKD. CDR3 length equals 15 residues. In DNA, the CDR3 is TGTGCCATCAGTGAGGGAGCGGGAGGTCTCTACGAGCAGTACTTC. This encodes CAISEGAGGLYEQYF.

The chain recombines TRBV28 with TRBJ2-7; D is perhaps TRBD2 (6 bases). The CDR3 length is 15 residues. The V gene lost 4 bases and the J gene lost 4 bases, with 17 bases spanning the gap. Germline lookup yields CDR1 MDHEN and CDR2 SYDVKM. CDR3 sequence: CASSSRGTLSYEQYF. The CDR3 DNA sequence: TGTGCCAGCAGTTCCCGGGGGACGTTATCTTACGAGCAGTACTTC.

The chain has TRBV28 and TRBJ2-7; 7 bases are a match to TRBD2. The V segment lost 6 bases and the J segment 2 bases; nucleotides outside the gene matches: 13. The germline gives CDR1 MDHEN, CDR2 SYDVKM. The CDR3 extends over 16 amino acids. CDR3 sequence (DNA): TGTGCCAGCAGGGGGCCTAGCGGACCAGGTGCCTACGAGCAGTACTTC. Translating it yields CASRGPSGPGAYEQYF.

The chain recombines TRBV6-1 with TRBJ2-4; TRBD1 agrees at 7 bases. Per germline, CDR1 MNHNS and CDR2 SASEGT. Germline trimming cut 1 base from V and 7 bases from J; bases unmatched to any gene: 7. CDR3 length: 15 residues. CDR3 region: CASSEGQGLGNIQYF. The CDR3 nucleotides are TGTGCCAGCAGTGAAGGACAGGGATTAGGGAACATTCAGTACTTC.

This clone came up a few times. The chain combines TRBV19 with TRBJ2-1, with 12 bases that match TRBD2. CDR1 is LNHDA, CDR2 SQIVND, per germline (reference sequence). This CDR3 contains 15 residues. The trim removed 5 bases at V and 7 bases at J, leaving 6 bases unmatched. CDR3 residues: CASSVLAGGSNEQFF. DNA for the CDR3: TGTGCCAGTAGTGTACTAGCGGGAGGATCTAATGAGCAGTTCTTC.

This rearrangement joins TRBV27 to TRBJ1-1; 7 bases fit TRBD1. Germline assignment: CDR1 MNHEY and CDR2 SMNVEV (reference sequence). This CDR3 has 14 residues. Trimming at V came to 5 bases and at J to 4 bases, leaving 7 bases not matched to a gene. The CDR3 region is CASSPYRGLTEAFF. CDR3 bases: TGTGCCAGCAGTCCGTACAGGGGCCTCACTGAAGCTTTCTTT.

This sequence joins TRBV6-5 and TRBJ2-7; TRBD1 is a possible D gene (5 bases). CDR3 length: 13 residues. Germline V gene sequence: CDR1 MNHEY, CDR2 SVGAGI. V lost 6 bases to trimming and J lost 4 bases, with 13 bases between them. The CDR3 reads CASSRTRLYEQYF. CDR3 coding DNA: TGTGCCAGCAGCAGGACACGACTTTACGAGCAGTACTTC.

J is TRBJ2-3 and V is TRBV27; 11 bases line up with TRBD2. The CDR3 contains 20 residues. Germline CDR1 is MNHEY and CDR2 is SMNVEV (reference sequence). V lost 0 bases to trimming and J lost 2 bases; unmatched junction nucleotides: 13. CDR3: CASSLSGLTGLAGLTDTQYF. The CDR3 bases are TGTGCCAGCAGTTTATCCGGATTGACAGGACTAGCGGGCCTCACAGATACGCAGTATTTT.

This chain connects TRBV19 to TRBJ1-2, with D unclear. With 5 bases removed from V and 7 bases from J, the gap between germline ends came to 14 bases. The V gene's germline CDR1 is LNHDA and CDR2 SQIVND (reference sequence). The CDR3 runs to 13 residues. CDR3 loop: CASSAYSGSGYTF. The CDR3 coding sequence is TGTGCCAGTAGTGCCTACTCGGGGAGTGGCTACACCTTC. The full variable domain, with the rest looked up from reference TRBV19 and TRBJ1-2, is DGGITQSPKYLFRKEGQNVTLSCEQNLNHDAMYWYRQDPGQGLRLIYYSQIVNDFQKGDIAEGYSVSREKKESFPLTVTSAQKNPTAFYLCASSAYSGSGYTFGSGTRLTVV.

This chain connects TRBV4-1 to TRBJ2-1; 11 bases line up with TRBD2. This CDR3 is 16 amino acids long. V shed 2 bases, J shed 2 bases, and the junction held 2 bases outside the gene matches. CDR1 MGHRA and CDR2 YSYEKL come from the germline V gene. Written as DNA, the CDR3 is TGCGCCAGCAGCCAAAGGACTAGCGGGCCCTACAATGAGCAGTTCTTC. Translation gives CASSQRTSGPYNEQFF.

The CDR3 protein is CASGTGGFYGYTF. CDR3 DNA: TGTGCCAGCGGTACAGGGGGCTTTTATGGCTACACCTTC. The chain has TRBV27 and TRBJ1-2; 9 nucleotides agree with TRBD1. CDR1 is MNHEY, CDR2 SMNVEV, per germline (reference sequence). Trimming cost V 8 bases and J 5 bases; bases outside gene matches: 6. This CDR3 is 13 amino acids long.

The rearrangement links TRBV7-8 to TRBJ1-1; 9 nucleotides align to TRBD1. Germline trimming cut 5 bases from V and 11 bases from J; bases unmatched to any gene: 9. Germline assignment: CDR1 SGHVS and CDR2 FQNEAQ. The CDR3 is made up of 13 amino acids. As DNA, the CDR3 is TGTGCCAGCAGCCGAGACAGGGGGGCTTCGGCTTTCTTT. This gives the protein CASSRDRGASAFF. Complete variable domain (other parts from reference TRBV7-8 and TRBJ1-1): GAGVSQSPRYKVAKRGQDVALRCDPISGHVSLFWYQQALGQGPEFLTYFQNEAQLDKSGLPSDRFFAERPEGSVSTLKIQRTQQEDSAVYLCASSRDRGASAFFGQGTRLTVV.

This CDR3 is CASSQPYRQGAGEQYF. For the CDR3, the DNA is TGTGCCAGCAGCCAACCCTACCGACAGGGGGCGGGCGAGCAGTACTTC. This chain joins TRBV4-2 and TRBJ2-7, with 10 nucleotides matching TRBD1. CDR1 is LGHNA and CDR2 is YNFKEQ in the germline V gene. Trimming removed 2 bases from V and 6 bases from J; junction bases left unmatched: 10. The CDR3 sequence is 16 residues long.

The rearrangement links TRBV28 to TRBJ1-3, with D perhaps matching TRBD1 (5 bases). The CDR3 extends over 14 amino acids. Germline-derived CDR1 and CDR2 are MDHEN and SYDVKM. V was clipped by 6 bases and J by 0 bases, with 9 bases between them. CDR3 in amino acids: CASRLQVSGNTIYF. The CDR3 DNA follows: TGTGCCAGCAGGCTACAGGTCTCTGGAAACACCATATATTTT.

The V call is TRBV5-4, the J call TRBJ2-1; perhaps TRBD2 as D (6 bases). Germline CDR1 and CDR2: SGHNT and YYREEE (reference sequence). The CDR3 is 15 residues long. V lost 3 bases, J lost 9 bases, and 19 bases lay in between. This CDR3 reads CASSSQLAGRSEQFF. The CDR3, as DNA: TGTGCCAGCAGCTCGCAACTTGCGGGACGGTCTGAGCAGTTCTTC.

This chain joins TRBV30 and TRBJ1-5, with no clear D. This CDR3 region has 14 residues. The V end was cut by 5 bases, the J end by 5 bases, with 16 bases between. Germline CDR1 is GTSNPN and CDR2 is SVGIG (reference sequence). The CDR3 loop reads CAWAAAVNHQPQHF. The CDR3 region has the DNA TGTGCCTGGGCCGCTGCAGTCAACCATCAGCCCCAGCATTTT.

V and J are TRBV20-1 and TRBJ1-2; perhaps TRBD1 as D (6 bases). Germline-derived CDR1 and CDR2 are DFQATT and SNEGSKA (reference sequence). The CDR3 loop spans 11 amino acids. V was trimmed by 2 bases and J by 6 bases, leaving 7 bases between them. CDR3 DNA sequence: TGCAGTGCTAGACAGGGGCATGGCTACACCTTC. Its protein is CSARQGHGYTF.

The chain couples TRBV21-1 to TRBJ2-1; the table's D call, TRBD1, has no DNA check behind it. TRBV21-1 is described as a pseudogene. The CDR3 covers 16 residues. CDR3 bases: TGTGCCAGCAGCAAACTCCAGGGACAGGGGACCAATGAGCAGTTCTTC. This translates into CASSKLQGQGTNEQFF.

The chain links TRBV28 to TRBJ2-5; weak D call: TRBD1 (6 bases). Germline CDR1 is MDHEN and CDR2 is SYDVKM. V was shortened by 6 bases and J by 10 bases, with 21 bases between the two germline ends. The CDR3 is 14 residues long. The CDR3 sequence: CASSLGNGRGDQYF. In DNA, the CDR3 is TGTGCCAGCAGCTTGGGGAACGGCAGGGGTGACCAGTACTTC.

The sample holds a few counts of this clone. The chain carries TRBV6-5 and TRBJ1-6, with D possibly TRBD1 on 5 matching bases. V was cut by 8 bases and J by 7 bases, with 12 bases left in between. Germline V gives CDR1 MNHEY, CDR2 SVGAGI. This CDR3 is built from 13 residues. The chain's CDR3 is CASWGGSNSPLHF. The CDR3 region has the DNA TGTGCCAGCTGGGGGGGATCAAATTCACCCCTCCACTTT.

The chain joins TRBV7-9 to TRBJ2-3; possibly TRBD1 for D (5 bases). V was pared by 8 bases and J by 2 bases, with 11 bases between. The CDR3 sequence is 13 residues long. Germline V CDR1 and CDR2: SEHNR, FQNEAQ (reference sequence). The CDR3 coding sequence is TGTGCCAGCGGACGACAGACCACAGATACGCAGTATTTT. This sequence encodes CASGRQTTDTQYF.

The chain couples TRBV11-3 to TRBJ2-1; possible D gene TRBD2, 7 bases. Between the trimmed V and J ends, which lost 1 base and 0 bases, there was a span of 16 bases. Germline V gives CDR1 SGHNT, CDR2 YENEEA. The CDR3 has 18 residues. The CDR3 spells CASSLGEGGGSSYNEQFF. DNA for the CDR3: TGTGCCAGCAGCTTAGGAGAGGGGGGAGGGAGCTCCTACAATGAGCAGTTCTTC.